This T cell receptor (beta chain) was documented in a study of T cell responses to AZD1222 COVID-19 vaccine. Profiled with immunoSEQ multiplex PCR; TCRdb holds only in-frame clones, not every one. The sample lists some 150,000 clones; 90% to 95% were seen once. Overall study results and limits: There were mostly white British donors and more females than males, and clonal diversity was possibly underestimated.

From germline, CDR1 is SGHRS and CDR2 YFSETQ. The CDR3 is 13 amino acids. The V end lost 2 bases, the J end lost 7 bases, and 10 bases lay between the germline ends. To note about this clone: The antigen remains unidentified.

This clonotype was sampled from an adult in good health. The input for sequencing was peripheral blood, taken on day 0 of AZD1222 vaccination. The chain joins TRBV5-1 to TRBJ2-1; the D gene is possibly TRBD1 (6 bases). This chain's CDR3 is CASSLQQGNEQFF. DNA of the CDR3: TGCGCCAGCAGCTTACAACAGGGAAATGAGCAGTTCTTC.